The rows below give T cell receptor beta chains drawn from one sample of a study of blood T cells in healthy people across ages. One entry per CDR3 protein, called by TCRdb with MiXCR from the 5' RACE reads. The sample contains almost 800,000 distinct CDR3 sequences, more than 45% of which appear only once. Material for sequencing was blood. Receptors originate from a man aged 25-40 years in good health. Both conserved end residues are part of each CDR3. The D gene is left open where the match is weak. Expanded clones get a size class; other rows say once, few or many, or leave the size out.

size,D,J,V,DNA,CDR3
-,-,TRBJ1-4,TRBV30,TGTGCCTGGAGTCCCATTGCTAATGAAAAACTGTTTTTT,CAWSPIANEKLFF
-,TRBD2,TRBJ2-3,TRBV4-1,TGCGCCAGCAGCCAAGATCGAAAGGCTAGCGGGGGGGTAGGGCGCACGCAGTATTTT,CASSQDRKASGGVGRTQYF
once,-,TRBJ2-1,TRBV7-2,TGTGCCAGCAGCTTAGTAACGAGCCAGTTCTTC,CASSLVTSQFF
-,-,TRBJ1-4,TRBV4-3,TGCGCCAGCAGCCAAGAGCAGGGGAGTTTTGAAAAACTGTTTTTT,CASSQEQGSFEKLFF
few,-,TRBJ2-3,TRBV7-9,TGTGCCAGCAGCTTAAGAGCGTCCGCAGATACGCAGTATTTT,CASSLRASADTQYF
-,-,TRBJ2-7,TRBV6-2/TRBV6-3,TGTGCCAGCAGTTACATAGCCCCCTACGAGCAGTACTTC,CASSYIAPYEQYF
-,TRBD1,TRBJ2-5,TRBV28,TGTGCCAGCAGTTCACCGGACAGGGAAGAGACCCAGTACTTC,CASSSPDREETQYF
-,-,TRBJ2-4,TRBV27,TGTGCCAGCGGCGACCCACAGGGAACCAAAAACATTCAGTACTTC,CASGDPQGTKNIQYF
few,-,TRBJ2-7,TRBV7-2,TGTGCCAGCAGCTTAGGAGACCAAGTACGCTACGAGCAGTACTTC,CASSLGDQVRYEQYF
few,-,TRBJ2-5,TRBV29-1,TGCAGCGCAGCAGGACGCCGAGTACGGGAGACCCAGTACTTC,CSAAGRRVRETQYF
-,-,TRBJ1-5,TRBV6-2/TRBV6-3,TGTGCCACCAGGGTAGGGGTTAATCAGCCCCAGCATTTT,CATRVGVNQPQHF
-,-,TRBJ2-1,TRBV3-1,TGTGCCAGCAGCCAACCCGGGACTCGCAATGAGCAGTTCTTC,CASSQPGTRNEQFF
-,-,TRBJ2-7,TRBV5-5,TGTGCCAGCAGTCGGGTCTCGCCCTACGAGCAGTACTTC,CASSRVSPYEQYF
-,-,TRBJ2-3,TRBV20-1,TGCAGTGGCCTACTAGGGGGGCATACGCAGTATTTT,CSGLLGGHTQYF
many,-,TRBJ1-1,TRBV12-3/TRBV12-4,TGTGCCAGCACCCTGACGGACCTCGGATTTTCTTTCACTGAAGCTTTCTTT,CASTLTDLGFSFTEAFF
few,TRBD2,TRBJ2-3,TRBV7-9,TGTGCCAGCAGCCCTCATATTACGGGGCTACTAGCGGGGTACACAGATACGCAGTATTTT,CASSPHITGLLAGYTDTQYF
few,-,TRBJ1-2,TRBV24-1,TGTGCCACCAGTGATTCGAGTGTCCCCTATGGCTACACCTTC,CATSDSSVPYGYTF
-,TRBD1,TRBJ2-1,TRBV6-2/TRBV6-3,TGTGCCAGCAGACCTCGGGACAGGGGGAGAAATGAGCAGTTCTTC,CASRPRDRGRNEQFF
-,TRBD1,TRBJ2-7,TRBV4-2,TGTGCCAGCAGCCGAGGGACAGGGAGTAACGAGCAGTACTTC,CASSRGTGSNEQYF
few,-,TRBJ2-7,TRBV7-9,TGTGCCAGCAGCTTCGGCGGAGGGGGAGCCTACGAGCAGTACTTC,CASSFGGGGAYEQYF
-,-,TRBJ2-3,TRBV20-1,TGCAGTGCCATTAAGGGCGGGGCCTGGACAGATACGCAGTATTTT,CSAIKGGAWTDTQYF
-,-,TRBJ2-7,TRBV13,TGTGCCAGCAGCTTAGGGACCGCCGCTGAGCAGTACTTC,CASSLGTAAEQYF
-,TRBD1,TRBJ2-6,TRBV7-9,TGTGCCAGCAGCAGGGGACAGTCTGGGGCCAACGTCCTGACTTTC,CASSRGQSGANVLTF
few,-,TRBJ1-6,TRBV25-1,TGTGCCAGTCAGGGTGGAGGTCCAAGCTATAATTCACCCCTCCACTTT,CASQGGGPSYNSPLHF
-,TRBD2,TRBJ2-1,TRBV6-6,TGTGCCAGCCGCGGCCGGGGGGGACCCTTTCACAATGAGCAGTTCTTC,CASRGRGGPFHNEQFF
-,-,TRBJ2-5,TRBV12-3/TRBV12-4,TGTGCCAGCAGTTTAGGTGTTAAAGAGACCCAGTACTTC,CASSLGVKETQYF
-,TRBD2,TRBJ2-1,TRBV20-1,TGCAGTGCTAGGGACCCGGGAGGGCCCTACAATGAGCAGTTCTTC,CSARDPGGPYNEQFF
few,-,TRBJ2-5,TRBV15,TGTGCCACCAGCAGCGTTCAAGAGACCCAGTACTTC,CATSSVQETQYF
-,TRBD2,TRBJ2-1,TRBV28,TGTGCCAGCCTCGGGGGGATAGCGGGAGGGAGGAATGAGCAGTTCTTC,CASLGGIAGGRNEQFF
many,-,TRBJ2-1,TRBV4-3,TGCGCCAGCAGCCAAGAAAACCCCTATAGCGGCTACAATGAGCAGTTCTTC,CASSQENPYSGYNEQFF
-,TRBD1,TRBJ2-6,TRBV25-1,TGTGCCAGCATTGGGACAGGGTCTACTGGGGCCAACGTCCTGACTTTC,CASIGTGSTGANVLTF
-,TRBD1,TRBJ2-7,TRBV7-2,TGTGCCAGCAGCTCAGCTGGGACAGAATCCTACGAGCAGTACTTC,CASSSAGTESYEQYF
-,-,TRBJ2-1,TRBV7-2,TGTGCCAGCAGCTTAGCGCGGGCGGGCCCCTACAATGAGCAGTTCTTC,CASSLARAGPYNEQFF
-,-,TRBJ1-1,TRBV5-1,TGCGCCAGCAGTCGGCAAGAGGGAAACACTGAAGCTTTCTTT,CASSRQEGNTEAFF
-,-,TRBJ2-7,TRBV11-2,TGTGCCAGCAGCTTAAGGGTCTTGGAGGGCGAGCAGTACTTC,CASSLRVLEGEQYF
few,-,TRBJ2-4,TRBV5-1,TGCGCCAGCAGCCTCCCAGAACAGGGAGCCAAAAACATTCAGTACTTC,CASSLPEQGAKNIQYF
-,-,TRBJ2-5,TRBV28,TGTACCAGCAGTTTACTGGGCAGGGAAGAGACCCAGTACTTC,CTSSLLGREETQYF
-,TRBD1,TRBJ2-2,TRBV20-1,TGCAGTGCTAGGGGATTTCAGGGGGCGTCTGGGGAGCTGTTTTTT,CSARGFQGASGELFF
-,TRBD1,TRBJ1-1,TRBV10-2,TGCGCCAGTGGAGGACAGGGTGGGACTGAAGCTTTCTTT,CASGGQGGTEAFF
-,-,TRBJ2-1,TRBV29-1,TGCAGCGTTGAAACAGGGGGGGACAATGAGCAGTTCTTC,CSVETGGDNEQFF
many,-,TRBJ2-7,TRBV12-3/TRBV12-4,TGTGCCAGCAGCCTACAGGGCCCCTACGAGCAGTACTTC,CASSLQGPYEQYF
-,TRBD2,TRBJ2-7,TRBV5-4,TGTGCCAGCAGCGCAGGACTAGCGGGTCCCTACGAGCAGTACTTC,CASSAGLAGPYEQYF
-,TRBD2,TRBJ2-3,TRBV6-1,TGTGCCAGCAGTAAGACTAGCGGGGGGGCCGTTAGGACAGATACGCAGTATTTT,CASSKTSGGAVRTDTQYF
once,-,TRBJ2-1,TRBV6-6,TGTGCCAGCACTGGGGGGACCGGTGAGCAGTTCTTC,CASTGGTGEQFF
few,TRBD2,TRBJ2-7,TRBV29-1,TGCAGCGTTGTCAATCCCGGGACTAGTTTCAACGAGCAGTACTTC,CSVVNPGTSFNEQYF
many,-,TRBJ1-5,TRBV6-5,TGTGCCAGCAGTTACTTAGGAGGACAGCCCCAGCATTTT,CASSYLGGQPQHF
few,-,TRBJ2-1,TRBV20-1,TGCAGTGCTAGCTCGCGGGGAAGGGGTGAGCAGTTCTTC,CSASSRGRGEQFF
-,-,TRBJ1-6,TRBV25-1,TGTGCCAGCAACGGGTCTCCAGTCCCTAATTCACCCCTCCACTTT,CASNGSPVPNSPLHF
once,TRBD2,TRBJ2-7,TRBV18,TGTGCCAGCTCACTGACCGGGACTAGGGGCGAGCAGTACTTC,CASSLTGTRGEQYF
-,-,TRBJ2-3,TRBV3-1,TGTGCCAGCAGTCGAAGTCGGGCAGGGATAAGCACAGATACGCAGTATTTT,CASSRSRAGISTDTQYF
-,-,TRBJ1-6,TRBV7-9,TGTGCCAGCAGCCTTCGGGACGCGAATTCACCCCTCCACTTT,CASSLRDANSPLHF
-,-,TRBJ2-3,TRBV24-1,TGTGCCACCAGTGATCCTTCCTTAGATACGCAGTATTTT,CATSDPSLDTQYF
few,-,TRBJ2-7,TRBV20-1,TGCATTGCCGAGGGTCCACTAGTCATGGGCGAGCAGTACTTC,CIAEGPLVMGEQYF
once,TRBD2,TRBJ2-1,TRBV3-1,TGTGCCAGCAGCCAAGATCAAAGCGGGGGAGCCTACGAGCAGTTCTTC,CASSQDQSGGAYEQFF
once,-,TRBJ1-6,TRBV15,TGTGCCACCAGCAGAGTTTGGGCCAACTATAATTCACCCCTCCACTTT,CATSRVWANYNSPLHF
-,-,TRBJ1-5,TRBV20-1,TGCAGTGCTAGAGATCCCCCGCAACCCCAGCATTTT,CSARDPPQPQHF
-,-,TRBJ2-5,TRBV3-1,TGTGCCAGCAGCCAAGGAGTGACGTACCAAGAGACCCAGTACTTC,CASSQGVTYQETQYF
-,TRBD1,TRBJ2-4,TRBV7-8,TGTGCCAGCAGCTTAACGGGACAGGGGATTCAGTACTTC,CASSLTGQGIQYF